This T cell receptor beta chain was retrieved from a study of control samples from healthy donors and cancer patients. The CDR3 runs 17 residues. The germline V and J ends were trimmed by 4 bases and 0 bases, with 18 bases remaining between them. Germline CDR1 SGHDN, CDR2 FVKESK. This clone was seen only once. Assay: immunoSEQ multiplex PCR; the TCRdb copy retains only in-frame clones and omits some. The sample has about 94,000 clones, 90% seen once; the top ten hold under 4%. The clonotype was recovered from a woman aged 18-29 years in good health. Sequenced sample: blood. The V gene is TRBV14, the J gene TRBJ1-1, with D possibly matching TRBD1 (6 bases). The DNA for the CDR3 is TGTGCCAGCAGCCCCACGATCCCGGGACAAGTGAACACTGAAGCTTTCTTT. It encodes CASSPTIPGQVNTEAFF.